The subject of this entry is one T cell receptor (beta chain). This clonotype was found a few times. Its antigen specificity is not known. No base qualities exist here, and no much larger clone lies one base off it. TCR cDNA was synthesized by 5'RACE template switching, which introduced a universal primer site and unique molecular identifiers. Priming for cDNA synthesis came from both the TCR alpha and TCR beta constant segments. Library amplification involved two PCR steps, and the second step added sample barcodes and sequencing adapters. Sequencing of libraries was done on Illumina HiSeq 2500 (2x100 bp) or NovaSeq (2x150 bp). Processing in the source paper ran as follows. MIGEC handled demultiplexing of reads and collapsing into UMI consensus sequences, while MiXCR performed V(D)J alignment. Vaccine-responding clonotypes were defined with edgeR using replicate PBMC samples, requiring FDR below 0.01 and a log2 fold change above 5 up to day 15. Bulk clonotypes were assigned CD4 or CD8 identity according to which sequenced CD4 or CD8 repertoire held them at higher abundance. TCRdb's own reprocessing of the public reads used fastp at Q25 and MiXCR and kept productive beta chains. Merged by CDR3 protein, the rows form single entries marked with the most common genes and DNA. The V and J calls and clone size are TCRdb's, not the authors'. The sample profile shows 200,000 to 300,000 distinct CDR3 sequences; 13% of them were found once. Together, the top ten hold 0.4% to 0.55% of the sample.

The treatment or condition label, as the study defines it: live attenuated yellow fever vaccine strain. PBMCs were isolated from peripheral blood using a standard Ficoll-Paque protocol. Dynabeads CD4 and CD8 positive selection kits were used to isolate the CD4 and CD8 T-cell fractions. TriZol was used to extract RNA from bulk PBMCs, CD4 and CD8 fractions, and dextramer-positive and dextramer-negative fractions. CDR1 LGHDT and CDR2 YNNKEL are derived from the germline V gene (reference sequence). The CDR3 starts with the cysteine, ends with the phenylalanine, and has 14 residues. Just CDR3 DNA is preserved here, 42 bases in frame from base 1. Here V drops 7 bases and J drops 5 bases, and the junction holds 8 bases not matched to any gene. The sample comes from a study of T cells after yellow fever vaccination (dated by TCRdb to between 2018 and 2020). Describing the broader study: Libraries from fractions with low cell numbers were prepared with the SMART-Seq v4 Ultra Low Input RNA kit. Bulk TCR alpha and beta repertoires were sequenced longitudinally to track T-cell clones before and after primary and booster YFV17D yellow fever vaccination. Two healthy male donors made up the cohort, one aged 18 to 29 years and the other aged 30 to 40 years. Blood was drawn at multiple timepoints before and after primary and secondary immunization, with bulk PBMC replicates and cell subsets isolated.

Paper-wide results and their limitations: Computational filtering was required because FACS-sorted repertoires could contain abundant contaminating clonotypes from the bulk population. A small fraction of clonotypes appeared in both the CD4 and CD8 compartments, likely as a result of convergent recombination. Only two donors were included in the study, so the extent to which the findings can be generalized is limited. Most clones expanded after primary vaccination were re-detected after the booster (approximately 95% of CD4 and roughly 87% of CD8), suggesting broad memory maintenance. Compared with the primary T-cell response, the secondary T-cell response was faster but weaker, reaching its peak on day 5 rather than on day 15.

The sequence joins TRBV3-1 to TRBJ2-1; the junction holds 7 bases that match TRBD2. The sample was CD4+ T cells sorted from PBMCs, taken 45 days after the yellow fever booster vaccination. This TCR came from a man under 40 who received the YFV17D yellow fever vaccine. The DNA reads TGTGCCAGCACCCGAATGGCGGGGGACAATGAGCAGTTCTTC. Its amino acids are CASTRMAGDNEQFF.